This T cell receptor (beta chain) was retrieved from a study of shared clonotypes between healthy human individuals. With regard to this clone: Antigen unknown.

V lost 4 bases and J lost 2; bases outside the gene matches: 5. This CDR3 spans 14 amino acids. Germline loops: CDR1 MNHEY, CDR2 SMNVEV (reference sequence). Clones were read by immunoSEQ multiplex PCR, and TCRdb kept only the in-frame ones, dropping some. The sample has roughly 2.2 million clones, over 90% seen once. Study outcomes and limitations: It was the non-shared clonotypes that had lower generation probabilities than clonotypes shared by all four donors.

The sample consisted of naive CD4+ T cells from PBMCs. Subset specified: CD45RA+ positively selected. The chain uses TRBV27 and TRBJ2-7; 7 nucleotides line up with TRBD1. The receptor comes from a man in his late teens or twenties in good health. Some clones in this sample may be carry-over from other donors' samples. This CDR3 reads CASSSAGTAYEQYF. CDR3 bases: TGTGCCAGCAGTTCGGCCGGGACAGCCTACGAGCAGTACTTC.